This TCR beta chain is from a study of brain T cells in children with intractable seizures. General study results and limits: Pre-surgery blood may have been undersampled, hiding some clones. Viral specificity was inferred only from CDR3 similarity; HCMV serostatus was unknown.

Concerning this clone itself: Its matching antigen is unknown.

Only in-frame clones appear in the TCRdb table, and some are missing; sequencing was by immunoSEQ multiplex PCR. The profile shows 110,000 or so clones, roughly 94% of them singletons. Surgery cases with the highest brain T cell transcript signatures were chosen for sequencing. Before surgery, patients took at least one anti-epileptic drug. Sequences were derived from peripheral blood, sampled at surgery. The receptor comes from a boy under two years old with hemimegalencephaly and intractable seizures.

CDR3 residues: CASRRSGLAGSPYEQYF. The CDR3 nucleotides read TGCGCCAGCAGGAGATCGGGACTAGCGGGATCACCCTACGAGCAGTACTTC. J is TRBJ2-7 and V is TRBV10-2, with 13 bases fitting TRBD2. After removal of 6 bases from V and 2 bases from J, the junction contained 10 bases not matched to a gene. The CDR3 is made up of 17 amino acids. From germline, CDR1 is WSHSY and CDR2 SAAADI.